The 8 T cell receptor beta chains given below trace back to one sample, sequenced in a study of blood T cell repertoires in COVID-19. The data were produced by immunoSEQ multiplex PCR, yet TCRdb's version contains in-frame clones alone and is incomplete. The profile covers more than 250,000 clones, with about nine tenths appearing a single time and over 5% taken by the ten largest. The sequenced sample was peripheral blood. The receptors here all came from a woman in her fifties or sixties with COVID-19, enrolled during active disease.

The gene calls are TRBV7-8 and TRBJ2-5, with D possibly TRBD1 on 5 matching bases. Per the germline V gene, CDR1 is SGHVS and CDR2 is FQNEAQ. This CDR3 is built from 13 residues. The V end lost 6 bases, the J end lost 5 bases, and 13 bases lay between the germline ends. The CDR3 reads CASRFRVAETQYF. DNA for the CDR3: TGTGCCAGCAGATTCAGGGTGGCGGAGACCCAGTACTTC.

CDR3 coding DNA: TGTGCCATCAGATCCTACGGGACTAGCGACTCCTACGAGCAGTACTTC. Its protein product is CAIRSYGTSDSYEQYF. The rearrangement links TRBV10-3 to TRBJ2-7; 10 positions agree with TRBD2. The ends lost 6 bases at V and 0 bases at J; junction bases unmatched: 8. Looked up from germline, CDR1 is ENHRY and CDR2 is SYGVKD. The CDR3 covers 16 residues.

The chain employs TRBV5-5 and TRBJ2-2, with a weak D call TRBD2 (5 bases). V dropped 9 bases and J dropped 5 bases, with 23 bases sitting between them. Germline V CDR1 and CDR2: SGHKS, YYEKEE (reference sequence). The CDR3 length is 16 residues. CDR3 coding DNA: TGTGCCACCTCTTTACCGAGCGGTATTGATACCGGGGAGCTGTTTTTT. It translates to CATSLPSGIDTGELFF.

V gene TRBV7-9 combines with J gene TRBJ2-7; tentatively, D is TRBD2 (6 bases). Germline CDR1 is SEHNR and CDR2 is FQNEAQ (reference sequence). The ends were cut back, 1 base at V and 2 bases at J, with 12 bases in the middle. This CDR3 spans 15 amino acids. This chain's CDR3 is CASSLVMAGTYEQYF. In DNA form, the CDR3 reads TGTGCCAGCAGCTTAGTAATGGCGGGAACCTACGAGCAGTACTTC.

This clone was recorded only once. The V and J genes are TRBV19 and TRBJ2-6; 8 bases map to TRBD1. Trimming cost V 3 bases and J 5 bases; bases outside gene matches: 3. Germline assignment: CDR1 LNHDA and CDR2 SQIVND (reference sequence). The CDR3 runs 15 residues. Here the CDR3 DNA reads TGTGCCAGTAGTATCGGACAGGGCTGGGCCAACGTCCTGACTTTC. It codes for CASSIGQGWANVLTF.

The chain employs TRBV6-5 and TRBJ2-7; 11 positions match TRBD1. The CDR3 consists of 14 residues. Germline values: CDR1 MNHEY, CDR2 SVGAGI. V shed 9 bases and J 4 bases; nucleotides not matched to a gene: 8. In DNA form, the CDR3 reads TGTGCCAGTCAAGCGGGACAGGGGGGTTACGAGCAGTACTTC. It yields the protein CASQAGQGGYEQYF.

The V gene is TRBV30, the J gene TRBJ2-3, with 10 bases fitting TRBD2. The CDR3 covers 15 residues. Unmatched junction bases numbered 7, after V lost 4 bases and J lost 3 bases. The germline V gene encodes CDR1 GTSNPN and CDR2 SVGIG (reference sequence). Here the CDR3 reads CAWINLAGDTDTQYF. The CDR3 nucleotides are TGTGCCTGGATAAATCTAGCGGGAGATACAGATACGCAGTATTTT.

This clone has a single count. The chain has TRBV9 and TRBJ2-1; perhaps TRBD1 as D (5 bases). Per the germline V gene, CDR1 is SGDLS and CDR2 is YYNGEE. There are 15 residues in the CDR3. V was pared by 0 bases and J by 6 bases, with 13 bases between. CDR3 region: CASSVEQEPTNEQFF. The CDR3 nucleotides read TGTGCCAGCAGCGTAGAACAGGAGCCAACCAATGAGCAGTTCTTC.